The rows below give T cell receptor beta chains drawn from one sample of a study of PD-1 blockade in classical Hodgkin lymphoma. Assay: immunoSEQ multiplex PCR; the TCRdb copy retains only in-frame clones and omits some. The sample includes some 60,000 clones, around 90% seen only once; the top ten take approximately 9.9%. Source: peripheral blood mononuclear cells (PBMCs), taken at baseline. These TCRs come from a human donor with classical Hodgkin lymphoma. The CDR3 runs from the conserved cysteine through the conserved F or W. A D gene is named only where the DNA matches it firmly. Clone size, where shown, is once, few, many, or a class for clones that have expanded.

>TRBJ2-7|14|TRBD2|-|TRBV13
CASSPSGGNYEQYF
TGTGCCAGCAGCCCAAGCGGGGGGAACTACGAGCAGTACTTC
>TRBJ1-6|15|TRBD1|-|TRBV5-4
CASSLAGRGNSPLHF
TGTGCCAGCAGCTTGGCCGGCAGGGGGAATTCACCCCTCCACTTT
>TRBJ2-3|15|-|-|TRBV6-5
CASSYSQSPTDTQYF
TGTGCCAGCAGTTACTCCCAGTCACCAACCGATACGCAGTATTTT
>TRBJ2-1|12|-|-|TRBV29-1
CSVEGQGKSQFF
TGCAGCGTTGAGGGTCAGGGAAAATCGCAGTTCTTC
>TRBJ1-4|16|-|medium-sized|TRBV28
CASSPTWTVAFEKLFF
TGTGCCAGCAGCCCAACTTGGACGGTAGCATTTGAGAAACTGTTTTTT
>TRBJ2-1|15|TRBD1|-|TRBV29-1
CSVQGDGVEYNEQFF
TGCAGCGTTCAGGGGGACGGGGTGGAGTACAATGAGCAGTTCTTC
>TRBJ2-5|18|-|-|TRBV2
CASSDEVGRGGGQETQYF
TGTGCCAGCAGTGACGAGGTTGGGAGAGGGGGAGGCCAAGAGACCCAGTACTTC
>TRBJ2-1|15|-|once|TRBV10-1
CASSDSGVPSDEQFF
TGCGCCAGCAGTGATTCAGGGGTGCCCTCGGATGAGCAGTTCTTC
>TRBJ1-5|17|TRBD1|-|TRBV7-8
CASSPSRDRVSDQPQHF
TGTGCCAGCAGCCCGTCCAGGGACAGGGTTTCGGATCAGCCCCAGCATTTT
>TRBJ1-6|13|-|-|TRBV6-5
CASSPGEGSPLHF
TGTGCCAGCAGCCCAGGGGAAGGGTCACCCCTCCACTTT
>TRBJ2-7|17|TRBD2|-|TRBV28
CASSLLSGRLVSYEQYF
TGTGCCAGCAGTTTGCTAAGCGGGAGGCTCGTTTCCTACGAGCAGTACTTC
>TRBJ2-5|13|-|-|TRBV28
CASTPLKKETQYF
TGTGCCAGCACCCCCCTGAAAAAAGAGACCCAGTACTTC
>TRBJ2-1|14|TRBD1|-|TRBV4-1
CASSRPGQGNEQFF
TGCGCCAGCAGCCGTCCGGGACAGGGGAATGAGCAGTTCTTC
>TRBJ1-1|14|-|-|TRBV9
CASSTSIMNTEAFF
TGTGCCAGCAGCACGAGTATCATGAACACTGAAGCTTTCTTT